The 30 T cell receptor beta chains in this list originate from one sample, sequenced in a study of a mutant IDH1 vaccine in newly diagnosed glioma. Specified time point: week 47, end of study. Doses comprised 300 ug of mutant IDH1 20-mer peptide each, plus topical imiquimod. Assay: immunoSEQ multiplex PCR; the TCRdb copy retains only in-frame clones and omits some. The data show tens of thousands of clones, almost 65% seen once. These TCRs are of unknown antigen specificity. The input for sequencing was peripheral blood mononuclear cells (PBMCs), taken from a glioma patient whose treatment included an IDH1 peptide vaccine. These receptor sequences come from a man aged 40-49 years with glioma. Some clones in this sample may be carry-over from other donors' samples.

The chain joins TRBV4-2 to TRBJ1-1, with 11 bases that match TRBD1. Germline trimming cut 0 bases from V and 4 bases from J; bases unmatched to any gene: 10. CDR3 length: 18 amino acids. Germline V gene data show CDR1 as LGHNA and CDR2 as YNFKEQ. In nucleotides, the CDR3 is TGTGCCAGCAGCCAAGATCTGGGACAGGGGGTGCTGAGCACTGAAGCTTTCTTT. It codes for CASSQDLGQGVLSTEAFF.

This clone was counted a few times. J is TRBJ1-6 and V is TRBV19; D is unresolved. The germline V and J ends were trimmed by 6 bases and 0 bases, with 6 bases remaining between them. The CDR3 has 14 residues. Germline CDR1 and CDR2: LNHDA and SQIVND (reference sequence). The CDR3 spells CASRKSSYNSPLHF. The CDR3 region has the DNA TGTGCCAGTAGGAAGAGCTCCTATAATTCACCCCTCCACTTT. The entire variable domain, with the rest obtained from reference TRBV19 and TRBJ1-6, is as follows: DGGITQSPKYLFRKEGQNVTLSCEQNLNHDAMYWYRQDPGQGLRLIYYSQIVNDFQKGDIAEGYSVSREKKESFPLTVTSAQKNPTAFYLCASRKSSYNSPLHFGNGTRLTVT.

V usage is TRBV10-3 and J usage is TRBJ1-5, with 9 positions matching TRBD1. Germline CDR1 and CDR2: ENHRY and SYGVKD. The CDR3 is 14 amino acids. The V and J ends lost 6 bases and 5 bases, in that order; junction bases with no gene match: 5. The CDR3 here is CAISATGGDQPQHF. The CDR3 coding sequence is TGTGCCATCAGCGCGACAGGGGGTGATCAGCCCCAGCATTTT.

This chain connects TRBV7-9 to TRBJ1-1, with D perhaps TRBD1 (5 bases). The CDR3 covers 16 residues. V gave up 4 bases and J gave up 5 bases, with 20 bases separating them. The germline V gene has CDR1 SEHNR and CDR2 FQNEAQ (reference sequence). This CDR3 is CASSSPPGRVGTEAFF. The CDR3 DNA reads TGTGCCAGCAGCTCCCCTCCGGGCAGGGTTGGTACTGAAGCTTTCTTT.

This clone was seen more than once but under ten times. The rearrangement links TRBV9 to TRBJ2-5, with 11 nucleotides matching TRBD2. The CDR3 is 15 residues long. Germline trimming cut 3 bases from V and 5 bases from J; bases unmatched to any gene: 6. Germline lookup yields CDR1 SGDLS and CDR2 YYNGEE. The CDR3 coding sequence is TGTGCCAGCAGCGCGTCCCCTAGCGGGGGGGAGACCCAGTACTTC. Translated, it gives CASSASPSGGETQYF.

The rearrangement uses TRBV27 and TRBJ1-5; D uncertain. This CDR3 spans 14 amino acids. The V end lost 5 bases, the J end lost 2 bases, and 10 bases lay between the germline ends. Germline V gives CDR1 MNHEY, CDR2 SMNVEV (reference sequence). The CDR3 reads CASSMKVGNQPQHF. The CDR3 nucleotides read TGTGCCAGCAGTATGAAAGTGGGCAATCAGCCCCAGCATTTT.

This clone has more than one count but fewer than ten. The chain employs TRBV4-1 and TRBJ1-2, with TRBD1 matching 8 bases. This CDR3 has 14 amino acids. The trim removed 6 bases at V and 4 bases at J, leaving 7 bases unmatched. Germline CDR1 is MGHRA and CDR2 is YSYEKL. The CDR3 region is CASSLATGAYGYTF. Written as DNA, the CDR3 is TGCGCCAGCAGTCTCGCGACAGGGGCCTATGGCTACACCTTC.

The chain joins TRBV7-9 to TRBJ1-1; weak D call: TRBD1 (5 bases). The germline V gene has CDR1 SEHNR and CDR2 FQNEAQ (reference sequence). With 1 base removed from V and 1 base from J, the gap between germline ends came to 13 bases. The CDR3 runs to 16 residues. The CDR3 DNA reads TGTGCCAGCAGCTTAGGGGGCTCCGCCCCGAACACTGAAGCTTTCTTT. Its translation is CASSLGGSAPNTEAFF.

The rearrangement links TRBV6-6 to TRBJ1-1, with no clear D. The V end was cut by 7 bases, the J end by 1 base, with 10 bases between. Germline V lookup: CDR1 MNHNY, CDR2 SVGAGI (reference sequence). The CDR3 has 13 amino acids. The DNA for the CDR3 is TGTGCCAGCAACCTAGCCCGGAACACTGAAGCTTTCTTT. Its translation is CASNLARNTEAFF.

The V call is TRBV5-6, the J call TRBJ1-5; D remains ambiguous. This CDR3 is 11 amino acids long. The germline V gene encodes CDR1 SGHDT and CDR2 YYEEEE. V lost 4 bases to trimming and J lost 6 bases, with 5 bases between them. The CDR3 DNA is TGTGCCAGCAGCCACTCTCAGCCCCAGCATTTT. Protein sequence: CASSHSQPQHF.

In nucleotides, the CDR3 is TGTGCCAGCAGCTTACCCCCCGGGCGGTATAATTCACCCCTCCACTTT. Its translation is CASSLPPGRYNSPLHF. V gene TRBV13 combines with J gene TRBJ1-6; D is uncertain. The CDR3 has 16 amino acids. Germline lookup yields CDR1 PRHDT and CDR2 FYEKMQ (reference sequence). Trimming shortened V by 2 bases and J by 4 bases, and 12 bases separated the two germline ends.

The chain combines TRBV2 with TRBJ2-7; D may be TRBD1 (5 bases). With 6 bases removed from V and 6 bases from J, the gap between germline ends came to 12 bases. The CDR3 runs 12 residues. Germline V gene lookup returns CDR1 SNHLY and CDR2 FYNNEI. The CDR3 DNA sequence: TGTGCCAGCAGAATATCAGGGTCCGAGCAGTACTTC. This translates into CASRISGSEQYF.

J is TRBJ1-5 and V is TRBV30, with TRBD1 as a possible D gene (6 bases). Germline V gene sequence: CDR1 GTSNPN, CDR2 SVGIG (reference sequence). V was clipped by 4 bases and J by 6 bases, with 10 bases between them. The CDR3 runs to 12 residues. This CDR3 is CAWNTGSQPQHF. Here the CDR3 DNA reads TGTGCCTGGAATACAGGGAGTCAGCCCCAGCATTTT.

A single count supports this clone. This rearrangement joins TRBV6-1 to TRBJ2-5; D remains unclear. Germline V lookup: CDR1 MNHNS, CDR2 SASEGT. V was clipped by 6 bases and J by 5 bases, with 13 bases between them. The CDR3 runs to 13 residues. CDR3: CASSVSGWETQYF. As DNA, the CDR3 is TGTGCCAGCAGCGTTTCGGGCTGGGAGACCCAGTACTTC.

This sequence joins TRBV2 and TRBJ2-1; a possible D gene is TRBD1 (5 bases). The CDR3 spans 11 residues. V lost 8 bases to trimming and J lost 8 bases, with 10 bases between them. Germline V gene sequence: CDR1 SNHLY, CDR2 FYNNEI. The CDR3 DNA reads as TGTGCCAGCGGTCAGGGTTATGAGCAGTTCTTC. Protein product: CASGQGYEQFF.

The chain uses TRBV7-6 and TRBJ2-7, with 8 positions matching TRBD1. Germline V gene sequence: CDR1 SGHVS, CDR2 FNYEAQ. Germline trimming cut 5 bases from V and 3 bases from J; bases unmatched to any gene: 9. CDR3 length: 15 residues. The CDR3 here is CASSTYRGALYEQYF. The CDR3 DNA is TGTGCCAGCAGCACGTACAGGGGGGCCCTCTACGAGCAGTACTTC.

The rearrangement links TRBV27 to TRBJ2-3; maybe TRBD2 (5 bases). The CDR3 totals 11 residues. The V end lost 7 bases, the J end lost 9 bases, and 11 bases lay between the germline ends. Germline CDR1 MNHEY, CDR2 SMNVEV (reference sequence). Written as DNA, the CDR3 is TGTGCCAGCACCTCGGGGATCACGCAGTATTTT. Translating it yields CASTSGITQYF.

The rearrangement joins TRBV5-6 to TRBJ2-1, with D perhaps matching TRBD2 (7 bases). Trimming shortened V by 7 bases and J by 9 bases, and 26 bases separated the two germline ends. CDR1 is SGHDT and CDR2 is YYEEEE in the germline V gene. This CDR3 has 16 amino acids. DNA of the CDR3: TGTGCCAGCCGACGGGGGGCCTTTCGGGGGAGGGGTGAGCAGTTCTTC. Translated, it gives CASRRGAFRGRGEQFF.

This chain links TRBV6-5 with TRBJ1-2; tentative D call: TRBD1 (6 bases). V lost 8 bases, J lost 4 bases, and 11 bases lay in between. Germline-derived CDR1 and CDR2 are MNHEY and SVGAGI. The CDR3 covers 12 residues. The CDR3 here is CASHTGSYGYTF. DNA for the CDR3: TGTGCCAGCCACACAGGGAGCTATGGCTACACCTTC.

Only a few counts were recorded for this clone. This chain links TRBV6-6 with TRBJ1-5; 10 nucleotides line up with TRBD1. The CDR3 sequence is 15 residues long. V shed 6 bases and J 6 bases; nucleotides not matched to a gene: 8. CDR1 and CDR2 (germline): MNHNY, SVGAGI (reference sequence). The chain's CDR3 is CASRKQGQGSQPQHF. The CDR3 DNA is TGTGCCAGCAGAAAACAGGGACAGGGGTCTCAGCCCCAGCATTTT.

V and J are TRBV19 and TRBJ2-7, with 7 nucleotides matching TRBD1. Germline V gives CDR1 LNHDA, CDR2 SQIVND (reference sequence). This CDR3 is 13 amino acids long. Trimming at V came to 7 bases and at J to 4 bases, leaving 7 bases not matched to a gene. The CDR3 nucleotides are TGTGCCAGTACTCGGACAGGCGGTTACGAGCAGTACTTC. Translating gives CASTRTGGYEQYF.

The V call is TRBV2, the J call TRBJ2-3; D is unresolved. The V gene's germline CDR1 is SNHLY and CDR2 FYNNEI. The V end lost 6 bases, the J end lost 1 base, and 11 bases lay between the germline ends. The CDR3 runs to 14 residues. The CDR3 is CASRQFIGTDTQYF. As DNA, the CDR3 is TGTGCCAGCAGACAGTTTATTGGCACAGATACGCAGTATTTT.

The chain joins TRBV5-1 to TRBJ2-3, with D perhaps matching TRBD2 (6 bases). This CDR3 has 13 amino acids. Per germline, CDR1 SGHRS and CDR2 YFSETQ. Trimming shortened V by 2 bases and J by 6 bases, and 10 bases separated the two germline ends. The CDR3 protein is CASSFPGVDTQYF. CDR3 nucleotides: TGCGCCAGCAGCTTTCCGGGGGTCGATACGCAGTATTTT. Based on the CDR3 plus reference TRBV5-1 and TRBJ2-3, the full variable domain is KAGVTQTPRYLIKTRGQQVTLSCSPISGHRSVSWYQQTPGQGLQFLFEYFSETQRNKGNFPGRFSGRQFSNSRSEMNVSTLELGDSALYLCASSFPGVDTQYFGPGTRLTVL.

Regarding this clone: An end of the junction does not agree with germline; a read error may underlie this. The chain has TRBV6-1 and TRBJ1-6, with TRBD1 as a possible D gene (5 bases). This CDR3 is built from 12 residues. Per germline, CDR1 MNHNS and CDR2 SASEGT. CDR3 region: CASSEAPGSAEF. CDR3 coding DNA: TGTGCCAGCAGTGAAGCTCCAGGGAGCGCAGAATTT.

The chain couples TRBV5-1 to TRBJ2-3; D is unclear. V was shortened by 4 bases and J by 4 bases, with 10 bases between the two germline ends. This CDR3 is built from 13 residues. The germline V gene has CDR1 SGHRS and CDR2 YFSETQ. DNA for the CDR3: TGCGCCAGCAGCCCTCCTCCGGCAGATACGCAGTATTTT. Protein: CASSPPPADTQYF.

The chain's CDR3 is CASSSSGLANEKLFF. In nucleotides, the CDR3 is TGTGCCAGCAGCTCGAGCGGGTTGGCTAATGAAAAACTGTTTTTT. The J gene is TRBJ1-4, the V gene TRBV7-9, with D uncertain. The germline gives CDR1 SEHNR, CDR2 FQNEAQ (reference sequence). The CDR3 length is 15 residues. Trimming stripped 4 bases from V and 3 bases from J, with 12 bases between.

This chain uses TRBV21-1 with TRBJ2-7; no DNA check was done on the table's D call, TRBD1. TRBV21-1 is a listed pseudogene. The CDR3 length is 18 residues. In DNA, the CDR3 is TGTGCCAGCAGCAAAGGAGGCACAGGGGGACTTAGCTCCTACGAGCAGTACTTC. Translating gives CASSKGGTGGLSSYEQYF.

This clone came up a few times. This sequence joins TRBV18 and TRBJ2-1; the match to TRBD1 covers 8 bases. The V gene end was trimmed by 3 bases and the J gene end by 4 bases; junction bases not matched to a gene: 2. Germline-derived CDR1 and CDR2 are KGHSH and LQKENI. This CDR3 is built from 14 residues. CDR3 amino acids: CASSPGTGYNEQFF. CDR3 DNA sequence: TGTGCCAGCTCACCTGGGACAGGATACAATGAGCAGTTCTTC.

This clone was detected a few times. This chain joins TRBV27 and TRBJ1-2; 7 bases agree with TRBD1. Germline CDR1 reads MNHEY; CDR2 reads SMNVEV (reference sequence). V was clipped by 6 bases and J by 8 bases; unmatched bases: 12. This CDR3 is 14 amino acids long. The CDR3 bases are TGTGCCAGCAGCCGGGACAGCGCCCTCCGAGGCTACACCTTC. It yields the protein CASSRDSALRGYTF.

The chain is built from TRBV5-1 and TRBJ2-3; 7 nucleotides align to TRBD1. From germline, CDR1 is SGHRS and CDR2 YFSETQ. The V and J ends lost 3 bases and 2 bases, in that order; junction bases with no gene match: 9. The CDR3 has 16 residues. The CDR3 is CASSSQPGQNTDTQYF. For the CDR3, the DNA is TGCGCCAGCAGCTCTCAACCGGGACAGAACACAGATACGCAGTATTTT. The variable domain in full, with the rest retrieved from reference TRBV5-1 and TRBJ2-3, is KAGVTQTPRYLIKTRGQQVTLSCSPISGHRSVSWYQQTPGQGLQFLFEYFSETQRNKGNFPGRFSGRQFSNSRSEMNVSTLELGDSALYLCASSSQPGQNTDTQYFGPGTRLTVL.